This TCR beta chain was documented in a study of T cell repertoires in cytomegalovirus infection. The study's findings and limits: Cumulative frequency (of public TCR beta family members) identified carriers of CMV plus the relevant HLA. Dominant in the ex vivo response were TCR beta clonotypes restricted by HLA-C and specific for CMV.

TCRdb re-analysed the reads in MiXCR, keeping a single row per CDR3 protein. Among about a million distinct CDR3 sequences listed, 30% to 40% were seen once. Germline lookup yields CDR1 MNHNY and CDR2 SVGAGI (reference sequence). Trimming cost V 0 bases and J 1 base, with 6 bases left between them. The CDR3 length is 15 residues. About this clonotype itself: What it binds is unknown.

The V and J genes are TRBV6-6 and TRBJ2-2; the D is unclear. The source of this sequence is a human donor in good health (CMV status not recorded). Some clones in this sample may be carry-over from other donors' samples. The input for sequencing was cultured CD8+ T cells from PBMCs, taken from culture after CMV antigen stimulation. DNA for the CDR3: TGTGCCAGCAGTTACTCGAGACAGAACACCGGGGAGCTGTTTTTT. Translated, it gives CASSYSRQNTGELFF.